The TCR beta chain described here comes from a study of cytotoxic CD8 clonotypes in ibrutinib-treated CLL. Using immunoSEQ multiplex PCR, the repertoire was profiled, and TCRdb retains in-frame clones only, with some absent. This table has about 32,000 clones, about 70% appearing once. The specimen comprised PBMCs, sampled at disease progression, from a patient treated with ibrutinib. The source of this sequence is a human donor with chronic lymphocytic leukemia.

CDR3 bases: TGTGCCAGCTCACCACCCGACCGAGTGGGGGGCTACACCTTC. It codes for CASSPPDRVGGYTF. The chain employs TRBV18 and TRBJ1-2; D unresolved. The CDR3 is made up of 14 amino acids. Germline-derived CDR1 and CDR2 are KGHSH and LQKENI. V lost 0 bases to trimming and J lost 8 bases, with 13 bases between them.